Sequencing of this TCR beta chain was carried out in a study of post-analysis software for immune sequencing data. Study-wide background: Secondary progressive, relapsing-remitting and progressive-relapsing multiple sclerosis were among the included disease courses. Study-wide results and limits: Normalized Chao1 diversity was significantly lower in multiple sclerosis patients than in controls.

This clonotype was observed a handful of times. Its antigen is not identified. Incorporated into the TCR beta cDNA libraries were unique molecular identifiers, which served to reduce PCR and sequencing biases. TCRdb called the PCR reads again in MiXCR, with one record for every CDR3 protein. The sample has hundreds of thousands of distinct CDR3 sequences; 53% are singletons. This TCR derives from a girl aged 5-17 years with multiple sclerosis. Sequencing was carried out using blood.

As DNA, the CDR3 is TGTGCCAGCAGCTTAGAAACAGGGGGCTTAGAAAACTATGGCTACACCTTC. Its protein is CASSLETGGLENYGYTF. The chain recombines TRBV7-2 with TRBJ1-2, with TRBD1 matching over 9 bases. V dropped 1 base and J dropped 2; count of bases not matched to a gene: 8. The CDR3 runs 17 residues. The V gene's germline CDR1 is SGHTA and CDR2 FQGNSA.